The 29 T cell receptor beta chains given below trace back to one sample, sequenced in a study of T cells in Graves' hyperthyroidism and ophthalmopathy. The TCR beta CDR3 regions underwent amplification using RNA transcripts as the source. During a first-round RT-PCR of the TCR CDR3, the HTBI primer set was used. TCRdb reprocessed the multiplex PCR reads via MiXCR and lists one record per CDR3 protein. The table includes roughly 350,000 distinct CDR3 sequences, about 15% detected once. The sample consisted of blood. The receptors shown here come from a woman aged 25 to 45 with Graves' hyperthyroidism.

Many counts were recorded for this clonotype. The rearrangement links TRBV12-3 or TRBV12-4 to TRBJ1-5; D is ambiguous. The CDR3 contains 16 residues. The ends were cut back, 5 bases at V and 4 bases at J, with 18 bases in the middle. Written as DNA, the CDR3 is TGTGCCAGCAGTGACCGAAGGTCTGGAGGGAATCAGCCCCAGCATTTT. This encodes CASSDRRSGGNQPQHF.

This clonotype was seen many times. The chain carries TRBV20-1 and TRBJ2-5, with D hard to call. The germline V and J ends were trimmed by 6 bases and 4 bases, with 9 bases remaining between them. Germline-derived CDR1 and CDR2 are DFQATT and SNEGSKA (reference sequence). This CDR3 contains 11 residues. The CDR3 DNA reads as TGCAGTGCCACGGAGTTAGAGACCCAGTACTTC. Residues: CSATELETQYF.

Ten or more counts support this clonotype. The genes are TRBV28 and TRBJ2-1; D unresolved. The CDR3 spans 13 residues. Looked up from germline, CDR1 is MDHEN and CDR2 is SYDVKM. Trimming took off 8 bases at V and 0 bases at J, with 8 bases between the two ends. CDR3 residues: CASQRGSYNEQFF. The CDR3 DNA follows: TGTGCCAGCCAGCGCGGCTCCTACAATGAGCAGTTCTTC.

This chain joins TRBV7-9 and TRBJ2-1, with a weak D call TRBD1 (6 bases). The CDR3 extends over 13 amino acids. Trimming left V 4 bases short and J 5 bases short, with 9 bases between. Germline V gene data show CDR1 as SEHNR and CDR2 as FQNEAQ (reference sequence). CDR3 amino acids: CASSSPGDNEQFF. CDR3 DNA: TGTGCCAGCAGCTCCCCAGGGGACAATGAGCAGTTCTTC.

This clonotype was recorded many times. This chain joins TRBV12-3 or TRBV12-4 and TRBJ2-1, with TRBD2 matching 8 bases. V was clipped by 6 bases and J by 8 bases; unmatched bases: 12. CDR3 length equals 15 residues. CDR3 bases: TGTGCCAGCAGCCGAACCGGGACTAGTAGCGATGAGCAGTTCTTC. Protein: CASSRTGTSSDEQFF.

This clonotype was seen only a few times. V gene TRBV6-6 combines with J gene TRBJ2-7; the D gene is possibly TRBD2 (6 bases). Per the germline V gene, CDR1 is MNHNY and CDR2 is SVGAGI (reference sequence). This CDR3 has 23 residues. Trimming took 1 base from V and 4 from J, leaving 38 bases between them. The CDR3 nucleotides read TGTGCCAGCAGTTACTTTGATTTCCTGGAGGGAAGTTCTACGGGTCCCTCGAATTACGAGCAGTACTTC. It is translated as CASSYFDFLEGSSTGPSNYEQYF.

The rearrangement joins TRBV5-6 to TRBJ1-2; TRBD1 matches 8 bases. The CDR3 extends over 15 amino acids. Germline V lookup: CDR1 SGHDT, CDR2 YYEEEE. The J segment lost 5 bases and the V segment lost 0 bases, leaving 6 bases of the junction unmatched. The CDR3 DNA reads TGTGCCAGCAGCTTGGTGGGGGGACAGGATTATGGCTACACCTTC. This sequence encodes CASSLVGGQDYGYTF.

This clonotype was found many times. In DNA form, the CDR3 reads TGTGCCAGCAGTTACTGGGGTCCTCTGGACAACAAACGGCAGTTCTTC. Its translation: CASSYWGPLDNKRQFF. This chain uses TRBV6-5 with TRBJ2-1; a possible D gene is TRBD1 (5 bases). Trimming pared 1 base from V and 12 bases from J, leaving 22 bases between. Germline values: CDR1 MNHEY, CDR2 SVGAGI. The CDR3 spans 16 residues.

This clonotype has ten or more counts. The CDR3 DNA reads as TGTGCCAGCAGTTACTGGACCGGGACCCTGACCACAGATACGCAGTATTTT. Its protein product is CASSYWTGTLTTDTQYF. V is TRBV6-1 and J is TRBJ2-3, with D possibly called TRBD1 or TRBD2 (5 bases each). The length of the CDR3 is 17 residues. Germline V lookup: CDR1 MNHNS, CDR2 SASEGT. Trimming took off 5 bases at V and 2 bases at J, with 20 bases between the two ends.

This clonotype was counted only a few times. The chain uses TRBV30 and TRBJ2-5, with 7 bases lining up with TRBD1. The CDR3 has 12 amino acids. V shed 7 bases, J shed 4 bases, and the junction held 6 bases outside the gene matches. From germline, CDR1 is GTSNPN and CDR2 SVGIG (reference sequence). Here the CDR3 reads CASNRQGETQYF. CDR3 nucleotides: TGTGCCTCAAACCGACAGGGAGAGACCCAGTACTTC. Based on the CDR3 plus reference TRBV30 and TRBJ2-5, the full variable domain is SQTIHQWPATLVQPVGSPLSLECTVEGTSNPNLYWYRQAAGRGLQLLFYSVGIGQISSEVPQNLSASRPQDRQFILSSKKLLLSDSGFYLCASNRQGETQYFGPGTRLLVL.

The chain joins TRBV10-1 to TRBJ2-1, with 7 bases lining up with TRBD2. Germline CDR1 reads WNHNN; CDR2 reads SYGVQD (reference sequence). V lost 10 bases to trimming and J lost 7 bases; unmatched junction nucleotides: 13. This CDR3 is 14 amino acids long. The CDR3 region is CATQGDGRKNEQFF. The CDR3 DNA reads TGCGCCACCCAGGGTGACGGGAGGAAGAATGAGCAGTTCTTC.

The chain recombines TRBV20-1 with TRBJ2-1, with D perhaps TRBD1 (6 bases). The V gene's germline CDR1 is DFQATT and CDR2 SNEGSKA (reference sequence). Trimming left V 5 bases short and J 8 bases short, with 19 bases between. The CDR3 is 14 amino acids. CDR3 region: CSALQGPITHEQFF. CDR3 DNA: TGCAGTGCTCTTCAGGGGCCAATTACTCATGAGCAGTTCTTC.

In its sample, this clonotype was seen many times. Here the CDR3 reads CASSPRKAGAETQYF. The DNA for the CDR3 is TGTGCCAGCTCACCACGAAAAGCGGGAGCTGAGACCCAGTACTTC. The chain combines TRBV18 with TRBJ2-5; 8 bases are a match to TRBD2. The V gene end was trimmed by 1 base and the J gene end by 5 bases; junction bases not matched to a gene: 6. CDR1 and CDR2 from the germline V gene are KGHSH and LQKENI. The CDR3 length is 15 residues.

The CDR3 here is CAISEPDRGRKAFF. The DNA for the CDR3 is TGTGCCATCAGTGAGCCGGACAGGGGGCGAAAAGCTTTCTTT. The chain carries TRBV10-3 and TRBJ1-1; 11 bases agree with TRBD1. The CDR3 covers 14 residues. Germline V gene lookup returns CDR1 ENHRY and CDR2 SYGVKD. V lost 2 bases and J lost 9; bases outside the gene matches: 5.

This clonotype was counted ten times or more. The chain combines TRBV12-3 or TRBV12-4 with TRBJ2-7, with unresolved D. The CDR3 runs to 14 residues. The V end lost 2 bases, the J end lost 0 bases, and 8 bases lay between the germline ends. This CDR3 reads CASSLRRASYEQYF. DNA for the CDR3: TGTGCCAGCAGTTTAAGACGGGCCTCCTACGAGCAGTACTTC.

This clonotype was seen repeatedly, ten times or more. The chain combines TRBV6-1 with TRBJ2-5, with 7 bases matching TRBD2. Looked up from germline, CDR1 is MNHNS and CDR2 is SASEGT. The CDR3 consists of 13 residues. V shed 5 bases, J shed 4 bases, and the junction held 4 bases outside the gene matches. Here the CDR3 DNA reads TGTGCCAGCAGTTCAGGGAGGGGAGAGACCCAGTACTTC. It translates to CASSSGRGETQYF.

This clonotype showed up just a few times. V and J are TRBV6-2 or TRBV6-3 and TRBJ2-5; D possibly uses TRBD1 or TRBD2 (6 bases each). Germline V gene sequence: CDR1 MNHEY, CDR2 SVGEGT. The germline V and J ends were trimmed by 5 bases and 5 bases, with 15 bases remaining between them. The CDR3 runs to 14 residues. DNA of the CDR3: TGTGCCAGCAGTACCTCTAGGGGGGACGAGACCCAGTACTTC. It encodes CASSTSRGDETQYF.

The sample holds one count of this clonotype. A much larger clonotype is one base distant, so this may be a read error. This chain links TRBV12-3 or TRBV12-4 with TRBJ2-4, with D perhaps TRBD1 (7 bases). The CDR3 loop spans 13 amino acids. V was trimmed by 6 bases and J by 7 bases, leaving 13 bases between them. CDR3 coding DNA: TGTGCCAGCAGAGAGGCAGGGGGGAACATTCAGTACTTC. It specifies CASREAGGNIQYF.

This sequence joins TRBV4-2 and TRBJ2-5; TRBD2 might be the D (6 bases). CDR3 length equals 15 residues. The V gene's germline CDR1 is LGHNA and CDR2 YNFKEQ. V dropped 0 bases and J dropped 3 bases, with 11 bases sitting between them. CDR3 sequence: CASSQDPGGEETQYF. The CDR3 DNA reads as TGTGCCAGCAGCCAAGACCCCGGGGGAGAAGAGACCCAGTACTTC.

The chain couples TRBV6-5 to TRBJ1-3, with 9 bases matching TRBD1. The CDR3 consists of 18 residues. With 0 bases clipped from V and 2 bases from J, the junction kept 8 bases outside the gene matches. The V gene's germline CDR1 is MNHEY and CDR2 SVGAGI. The CDR3 is CASSYSGLDRGTGNTIYF. CDR3 DNA: TGTGCCAGCAGTTACTCGGGGTTGGACAGGGGCACTGGAAACACCATATATTTT.

This clonotype has just a few counts. This chain links TRBV6-2 or TRBV6-3 with TRBJ2-7; 14 nucleotides agree with TRBD2. The CDR3 spans 17 residues. Trimming at V came to 5 bases and at J to 5 bases, leaving 11 bases not matched to a gene. CDR1 is MNHEY, CDR2 SVGEGT, per germline. The chain's CDR3 is CASSQPGLAGAGDEQYF. CDR3 sequence (DNA): TGTGCCAGCAGTCAACCGGGACTAGCGGGAGCGGGGGACGAGCAGTACTTC.

This clonotype has a count of ten or more. V and J are TRBV28 and TRBJ2-3; 10 nucleotides line up with TRBD2. Germline CDR1 MDHEN, CDR2 SYDVKM. The CDR3 spans 16 residues. V lost 4 bases, J lost 3 bases, and 7 bases stayed unmatched. In nucleotides, the CDR3 is TGTGCCAGCAGTTCCAATAGCGGGGGGAAAACAGATACGCAGTATTTT. Its translation: CASSSNSGGKTDTQYF.

This clonotype was picked up a small number of times. The J gene is TRBJ2-7, the V gene TRBV11-2, with unresolved D. CDR3 length equals 12 residues. From germline, CDR1 is SGHAT and CDR2 FQNNGV. Trimming stripped 1 base from V and 6 bases from J, with 7 bases between. CDR3 region: CASSLGKGEQYF. As DNA, the CDR3 is TGTGCCAGCAGCTTAGGGAAGGGCGAGCAGTACTTC.

The sample holds many counts of this clonotype. The V and J genes are TRBV12-3 or TRBV12-4 and TRBJ2-7, with 7 bases lining up with TRBD2. The CDR3 covers 15 residues. V shed 4 bases, J shed 4 bases, and the junction held 10 bases outside the gene matches. The chain's CDR3 is CASSSEDRGEYEQYF. The CDR3 nucleotides are TGTGCCAGCAGTTCTGAGGACCGGGGGGAGTACGAGCAGTACTTC.

At least ten counts were recorded for this clonotype. The chain uses TRBV2 and TRBJ2-7; 8 nucleotides match TRBD1. The CDR3 is 14 residues long. V lost 7 bases and J lost 4; bases outside the gene matches: 9. Germline lookup yields CDR1 SNHLY and CDR2 FYNNEI. This chain's CDR3 is CASKRTGPLYEQYF. In DNA form, the CDR3 reads TGTGCCAGCAAGCGGACAGGGCCCCTTTACGAGCAGTACTTC.

This clonotype was detected a few times. This chain uses TRBV5-5 with TRBJ2-1; possible D gene TRBD1, 6 bases. The V end lost 4 bases, the J end lost 7 bases, and 12 bases lay between the germline ends. Looked up from germline, CDR1 is SGHKS and CDR2 is YYEKEE (reference sequence). This CDR3 spans 13 amino acids. The CDR3 nucleotides read TGTGCCAGCAGCAACCCACAGGGTAATGAGCAGTTCTTC. Translating it yields CASSNPQGNEQFF.

This clonotype was recorded at least ten times. The chain couples TRBV24-1 to TRBJ1-5; D gene unclear. The CDR3 extends over 14 amino acids. The V gene lost 1 base and the J gene lost 5 bases, with 8 bases spanning the gap. Germline V gene data show CDR1 as KGHDR and CDR2 as SFDVKD. The CDR3 nucleotides read TGTGCCACCAGTGATTTTCACCACGATCAGCCCCAGCATTTT. Translation: CATSDFHHDQPQHF.

This clonotype was seen at least ten times. The chain couples TRBV12-3 or TRBV12-4 to TRBJ1-2; D unresolved. V was trimmed by 8 bases and J by 4 bases, leaving 14 bases between them. This CDR3 has 13 residues. CDR3 region: CASSPGQLYGYTF. The CDR3 DNA reads as TGTGCCAGCTCTCCCGGGCAGCTCTATGGCTACACCTTC.

The genes are TRBV5-1 and TRBJ2-7, with TRBD1 as a possible D gene (6 bases). Trimming left V 4 bases short and J 3 bases short, with 14 bases between. The CDR3 covers 14 residues. Germline V gene data show CDR1 as SGHRS and CDR2 as YFSETQ. The CDR3 protein is CASSQPGQNYEQYF. The CDR3 DNA follows: TGCGCCAGCAGCCAACCGGGACAAAACTACGAGCAGTACTTC.